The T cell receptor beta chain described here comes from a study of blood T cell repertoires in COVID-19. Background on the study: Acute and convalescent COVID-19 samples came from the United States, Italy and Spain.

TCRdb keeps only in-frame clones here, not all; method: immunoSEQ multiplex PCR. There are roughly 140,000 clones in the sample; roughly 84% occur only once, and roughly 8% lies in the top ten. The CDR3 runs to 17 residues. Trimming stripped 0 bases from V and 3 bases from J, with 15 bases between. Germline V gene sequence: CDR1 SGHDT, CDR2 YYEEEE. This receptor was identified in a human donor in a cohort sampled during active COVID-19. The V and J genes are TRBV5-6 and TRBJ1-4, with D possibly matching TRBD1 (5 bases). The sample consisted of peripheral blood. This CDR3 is CASSLVRGIGANEKLFF. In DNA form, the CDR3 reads TGTGCCAGCAGCTTGGTTCGGGGGATAGGAGCTAATGAAAAACTGTTTTTT.